This record covers a single T cell receptor beta chain. Germline V CDR1 and CDR2: SGHTA, FQGNSA. CDR3 length equals 13 residues. Deletions cut 4 bases from V and 6 bases from J, with 13 bases between. The data were obtained in a study of blood T cell repertoires in COVID-19. Assay: immunoSEQ multiplex PCR; the TCRdb copy retains only in-frame clones and omits some. The sample includes under 200,000 clones, approximately 83% of them seen just once. This chain joins TRBV7-2 and TRBJ2-7; D is unclear. What was sequenced was peripheral blood. The TCR originated in a human donor in a cohort sampled during active COVID-19. CDR3 loop: CASSSPVRAEQYF. CDR3 DNA sequence: TGTGCCAGCAGCTCTCCTGTCCGCGCCGAGCAGTACTTC.